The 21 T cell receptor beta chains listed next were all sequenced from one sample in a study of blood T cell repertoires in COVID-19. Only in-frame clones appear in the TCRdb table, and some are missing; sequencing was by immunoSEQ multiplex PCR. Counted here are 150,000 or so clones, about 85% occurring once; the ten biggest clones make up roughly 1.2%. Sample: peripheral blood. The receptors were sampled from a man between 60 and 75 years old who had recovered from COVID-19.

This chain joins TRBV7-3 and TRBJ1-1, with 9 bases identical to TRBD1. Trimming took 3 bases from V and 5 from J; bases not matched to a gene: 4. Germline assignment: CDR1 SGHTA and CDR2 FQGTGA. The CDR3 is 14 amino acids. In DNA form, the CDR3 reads TGTGCCAGCAGCTTCGGACAGGGGAGGACTGAAGCTTTCTTT. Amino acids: CASSFGQGRTEAFF.

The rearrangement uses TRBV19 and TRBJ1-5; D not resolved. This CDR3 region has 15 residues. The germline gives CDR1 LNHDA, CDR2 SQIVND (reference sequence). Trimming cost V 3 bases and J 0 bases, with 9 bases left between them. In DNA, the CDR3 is TGTGCCAGTAGTATCTTGACATCTAGCAATCAGCCCCAGCATTTT. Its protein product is CASSILTSSNQPQHF.

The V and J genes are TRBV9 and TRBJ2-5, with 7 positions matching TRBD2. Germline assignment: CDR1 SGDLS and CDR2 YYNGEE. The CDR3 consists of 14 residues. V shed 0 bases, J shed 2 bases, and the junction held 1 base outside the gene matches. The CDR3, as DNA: TGTGCCAGCAGCGTAGAGGGACTACAAGAGACCCAGTACTTC. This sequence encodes CASSVEGLQETQYF.

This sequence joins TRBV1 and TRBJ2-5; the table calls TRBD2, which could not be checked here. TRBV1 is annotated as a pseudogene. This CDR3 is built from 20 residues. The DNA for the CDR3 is TGCACCAGCAGCCAAGTTGAAGGGGCTAGCGGGGCCGATTTCCAAGAGACCCAGTACTTC. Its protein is CTSSQVEGASGADFQETQYF.

The DNA of the CDR3 is TGTGCCAGCAGAGTGGACAAAAAGAACACTGAAGCTTTCTTT. Translating gives CASRVDKKNTEAFF. The chain combines TRBV6-6 with TRBJ1-1; weak D call: TRBD1 (5 bases). The germline gives CDR1 MNHNY, CDR2 SVGAGI (reference sequence). This CDR3 has 14 amino acids. The V end lost 6 bases, the J end lost 1 base, and 12 bases lay between the germline ends.

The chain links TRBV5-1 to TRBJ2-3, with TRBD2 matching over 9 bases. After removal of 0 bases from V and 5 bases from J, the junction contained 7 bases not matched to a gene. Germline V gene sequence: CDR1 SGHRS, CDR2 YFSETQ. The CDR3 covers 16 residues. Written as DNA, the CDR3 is TGCGCCAGCAGCTTGGATGGCGGGGGGGCCTTAGATACGCAGTATTTT. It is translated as CASSLDGGGALDTQYF.

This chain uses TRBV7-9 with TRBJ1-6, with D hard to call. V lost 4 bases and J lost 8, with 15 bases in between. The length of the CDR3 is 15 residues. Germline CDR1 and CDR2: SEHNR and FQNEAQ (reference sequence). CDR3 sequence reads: CASSSSALSDSPLHF. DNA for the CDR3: TGTGCCAGCAGCTCGTCCGCTCTAAGTGATTCACCCCTCCACTTT.

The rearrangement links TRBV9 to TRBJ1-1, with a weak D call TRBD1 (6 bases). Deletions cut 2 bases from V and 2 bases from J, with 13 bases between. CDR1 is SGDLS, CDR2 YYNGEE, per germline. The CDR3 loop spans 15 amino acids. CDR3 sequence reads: CASSVGARSNTEAFF. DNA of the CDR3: TGTGCCAGCAGCGTGGGGGCCAGGAGTAACACTGAAGCTTTCTTT. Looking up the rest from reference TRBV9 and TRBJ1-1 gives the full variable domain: DSGVTQTPKHLITATGQRVTLRCSPRSGDLSVYWYQQSLDQGLQFLIQYYNGEERAKGNILERFSAQQFPDLHSELNLSSLELGDSALYFCASSVGARSNTEAFFGQGTRLTVV.

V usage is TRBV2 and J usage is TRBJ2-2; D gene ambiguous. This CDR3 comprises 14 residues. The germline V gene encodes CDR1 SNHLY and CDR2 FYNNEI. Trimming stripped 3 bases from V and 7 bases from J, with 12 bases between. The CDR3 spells CASSEARGIGELFF. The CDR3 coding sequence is TGTGCCAGCAGTGAGGCCCGCGGTATCGGGGAGCTGTTTTTT. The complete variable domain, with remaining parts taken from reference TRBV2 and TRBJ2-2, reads EPEVTQTPSHQVTQMGQEVILRCVPISNHLYFYWYRQILGQKVEFLVSFYNNEISEKSEIFDDQFSVERPDGSNFTLKIRSTKLEDSAMYFCASSEARGIGELFFGEGSRLTVL.

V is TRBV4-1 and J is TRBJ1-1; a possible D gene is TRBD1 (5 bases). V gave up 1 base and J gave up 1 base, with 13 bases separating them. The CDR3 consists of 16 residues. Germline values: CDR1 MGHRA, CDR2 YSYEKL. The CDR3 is CASSQGGGDWNTEAFF. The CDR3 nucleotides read TGCGCCAGCAGCCAAGGCGGGGGGGACTGGAACACTGAAGCTTTCTTT.

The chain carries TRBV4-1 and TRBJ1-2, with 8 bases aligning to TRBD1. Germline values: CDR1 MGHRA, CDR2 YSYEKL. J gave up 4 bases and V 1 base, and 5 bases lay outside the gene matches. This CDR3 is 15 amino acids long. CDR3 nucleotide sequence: TGCGCCAGCAGCCAAGGGACAGGGAGCGGCTATGGCTACACCTTC. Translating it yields CASSQGTGSGYGYTF.

CDR3 protein: CASSSSGTPRDSPLHF. The DNA for the CDR3 is TGCGCCAGCAGCTCCTCCGGGACTCCCCGGGATTCACCCCTCCACTTT. V and J are TRBV5-1 and TRBJ1-6, with a possible D match to TRBD1 (5 bases). The CDR3 loop spans 16 amino acids. Germline V lookup: CDR1 SGHRS, CDR2 YFSETQ. Trimming removed 3 bases from V and 8 bases from J, with 18 bases in between.

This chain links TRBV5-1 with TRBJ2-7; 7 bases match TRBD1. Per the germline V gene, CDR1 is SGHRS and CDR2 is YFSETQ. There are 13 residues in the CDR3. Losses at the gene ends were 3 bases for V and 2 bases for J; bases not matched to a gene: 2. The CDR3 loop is CASSWDRPYEQYF. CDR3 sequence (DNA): TGCGCCAGCAGCTGGGACAGACCCTACGAGCAGTACTTC. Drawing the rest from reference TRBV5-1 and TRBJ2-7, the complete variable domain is KAGVTQTPRYLIKTRGQQVTLSCSPISGHRSVSWYQQTPGQGLQFLFEYFSETQRNKGNFPGRFSGRQFSNSRSEMNVSTLELGDSALYLCASSWDRPYEQYFGPGTRLTVT.

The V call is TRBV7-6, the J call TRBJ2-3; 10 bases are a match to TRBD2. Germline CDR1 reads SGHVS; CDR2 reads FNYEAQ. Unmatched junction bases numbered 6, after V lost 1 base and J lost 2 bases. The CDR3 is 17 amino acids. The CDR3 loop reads CASSLDVLAGLTDTQYF. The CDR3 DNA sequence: TGTGCCAGCAGCTTAGATGTACTAGCGGGGCTCACAGATACGCAGTATTTT.

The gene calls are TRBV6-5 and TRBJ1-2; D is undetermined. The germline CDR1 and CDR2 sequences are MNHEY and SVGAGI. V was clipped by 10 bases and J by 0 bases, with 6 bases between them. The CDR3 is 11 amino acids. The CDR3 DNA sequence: TGTGCCACTTCAGCTAACTATGGCTACACCTTC. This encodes CATSANYGYTF.

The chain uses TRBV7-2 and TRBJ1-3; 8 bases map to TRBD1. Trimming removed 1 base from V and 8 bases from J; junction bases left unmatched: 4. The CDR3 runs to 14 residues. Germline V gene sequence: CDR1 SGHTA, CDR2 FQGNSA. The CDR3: CASSLGDRMYTIYF. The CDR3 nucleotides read TGTGCCAGCAGCTTAGGGGACAGGATGTACACCATATATTTT.

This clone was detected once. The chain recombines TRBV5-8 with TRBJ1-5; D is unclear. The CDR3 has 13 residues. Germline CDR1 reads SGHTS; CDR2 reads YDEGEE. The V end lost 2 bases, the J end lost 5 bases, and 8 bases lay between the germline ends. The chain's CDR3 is CASSLTVDQPQHF. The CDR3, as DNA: TGTGCCAGCAGCTTAACAGTGGATCAGCCCCAGCATTTT.

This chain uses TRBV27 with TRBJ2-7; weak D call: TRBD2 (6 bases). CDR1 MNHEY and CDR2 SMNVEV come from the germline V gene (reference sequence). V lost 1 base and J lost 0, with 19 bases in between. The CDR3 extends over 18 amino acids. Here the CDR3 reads CASSLFLGTSASSYEQYF. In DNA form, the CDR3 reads TGTGCCAGCAGTTTATTCCTTGGGACTTCTGCTAGCTCCTACGAGCAGTACTTC.

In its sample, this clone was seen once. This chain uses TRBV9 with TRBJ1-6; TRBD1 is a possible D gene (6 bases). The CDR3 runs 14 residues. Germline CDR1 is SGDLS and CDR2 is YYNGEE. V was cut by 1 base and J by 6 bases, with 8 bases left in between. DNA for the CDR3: TGTGCCAGCAGCGTACAGGGGCCTAATTCACCCCTCCACTTT. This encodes CASSVQGPNSPLHF.

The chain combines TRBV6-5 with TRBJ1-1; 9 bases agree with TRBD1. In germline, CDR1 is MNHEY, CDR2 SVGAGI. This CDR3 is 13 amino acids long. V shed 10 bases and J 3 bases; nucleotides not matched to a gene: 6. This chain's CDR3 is CATGTGSDTEAFF. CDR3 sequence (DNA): TGTGCCACCGGGACAGGGAGCGACACTGAAGCTTTCTTT.

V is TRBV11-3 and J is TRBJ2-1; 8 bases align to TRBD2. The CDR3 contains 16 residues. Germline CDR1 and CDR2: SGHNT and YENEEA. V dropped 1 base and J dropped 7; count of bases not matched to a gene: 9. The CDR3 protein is CASSLVSTGGKNEQFF. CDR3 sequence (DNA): TGTGCCAGCAGCTTAGTTTCCACGGGGGGGAAGAATGAGCAGTTCTTC.